One and the same sample provided the 32 T cell receptor beta chains below, sequenced in a study of vaccination effects on CD4 cells after COVID-19. Following 10 days of culture, CD4+ T cells were isolated. These receptors are not linked to any known antigen. TCRdb keeps only in-frame clones here, not all; method: immunoSEQ multiplex PCR. The sample records approximately 60,000 clones, under 85% being singletons. Sequences were derived from CD4+ T cells from PBMCs cultured without peptide, sampled before COVID-19 vaccination. These receptors were taken from a human donor who had a prior SARS-CoV-2 infection.

The CDR3 region is CASSGQGASNYNEQFF. In DNA, the CDR3 is TGTGCCAGCAGTGGTCAGGGGGCGAGTAATTACAATGAGCAGTTCTTC. The chain has TRBV25-1 and TRBJ2-1, with 8 bases fitting TRBD1. The germline V gene encodes CDR1 MGHDK and CDR2 SYGVNS. This CDR3 spans 16 amino acids. J lost 4 bases, V lost 4 bases, and 9 bases had no gene match.

The V and J genes are TRBV2 and TRBJ2-1; TRBD2 matches 12 bases. V gave up 3 bases and J gave up 5 bases; unmatched junction bases: 11. There are 18 residues in the CDR3. In germline, CDR1 is SNHLY, CDR2 FYNNEI. As DNA, the CDR3 is TGTGCCAGCAGTGAGGGCATGCCTAGCGGGAGGGAAAACAATGAGCAGTTCTTC. It specifies CASSEGMPSGRENNEQFF.

The chain joins TRBV4-3 to TRBJ2-2; D not certain. CDR1 LGHNA and CDR2 YSLEER come from the germline V gene. The CDR3 totals 15 residues. Trimming took off 1 base at V and 6 bases at J, with 12 bases between the two ends. CDR3 protein: CASSQVFTSAGELFF. The DNA for the CDR3 is TGCGCCAGCAGCCAAGTTTTTACGTCGGCCGGGGAGCTGTTTTTT.

This chain connects TRBV12-5 to TRBJ2-3; 10 nucleotides align to TRBD2. The CDR3 is made up of 16 amino acids. CDR1 is LGHNT and CDR2 is FRNRAP in the germline V gene. The V and J ends lost 0 bases and 6 bases, in that order; junction bases with no gene match: 6. The CDR3, as DNA: TGTGCTAGTGGTTTGGTAACTAGCGGGATTGGGGATACGCAGTATTTT. Translating it yields CASGLVTSGIGDTQYF.

CDR3 in amino acids: CASSAKTELEAFF. The CDR3 coding sequence is TGTGCCAGCAGCGCGAAGACGGAGCTTGAAGCTTTCTTT. The chain couples TRBV9 to TRBJ1-1; D remains ambiguous. V was pared by 3 bases and J by 7 bases, with 13 bases between. CDR3 length equals 13 residues. The germline gives CDR1 SGDLS, CDR2 YYNGEE.

The genes are TRBV30 and TRBJ1-2, with no clear D. The germline CDR1 and CDR2 sequences are GTSNPN and SVGIG (reference sequence). The V and J ends lost 4 bases and 5 bases respectively, with 17 bases between them. The CDR3 extends over 14 amino acids. CDR3: CAWTPFRAGYGYTF. CDR3 DNA sequence: TGTGCCTGGACCCCGTTCCGGGCCGGGTATGGCTACACCTTC.

This clone was recorded a few times. The chain joins TRBV4-1 to TRBJ1-1; the match to TRBD1 covers 7 bases. The ends lost 3 bases at V and 7 bases at J; junction bases unmatched: 5. Germline CDR1 and CDR2: MGHRA and YSYEKL. This CDR3 has 13 amino acids. The CDR3 protein is CASSHRDSDEAFF. The CDR3 DNA reads TGCGCCAGCAGCCACCGGGACAGCGATGAAGCTTTCTTT.

This clone was seen a handful of times. The chain joins TRBV18 to TRBJ2-1; the D is unclear. The V end lost 4 bases, the J end lost 0 bases, and 13 bases lay between the germline ends. CDR3 length equals 16 residues. The germline gives CDR1 KGHSH, CDR2 LQKENI. As DNA, the CDR3 is TGTGCCAGCTCACAGCCGAGAACCAGCTCCTACAATGAGCAGTTCTTC. Encoded protein: CASSQPRTSSYNEQFF.

The chain carries TRBV6-5 and TRBJ2-7; maybe TRBD2 (5 bases). Germline lookup yields CDR1 MNHEY and CDR2 SVGAGI. Trimming took 2 bases from V and 0 from J, leaving 11 bases between them. The CDR3 has 15 residues. Here the CDR3 reads CASSYVAGHSYEQYF. The CDR3 coding sequence is TGTGCCAGCAGTTACGTTGCGGGCCACTCCTACGAGCAGTACTTC.

This chain connects TRBV7-9 to TRBJ2-7; the D is unclear. V was pared by 5 bases and J by 6 bases, with 11 bases between. CDR1 SEHNR and CDR2 FQNEAQ come from the germline V gene (reference sequence). CDR3 length equals 12 residues. The CDR3 protein is CASSVGVREQYF. CDR3 sequence (DNA): TGTGCCAGCAGCGTTGGGGTCCGCGAGCAGTACTTC.

The rearrangement uses TRBV7-2 and TRBJ1-4; possible D gene TRBD1, 5 bases. The CDR3 has 14 residues. Trimming cost V 5 bases and J 8 bases, with 15 bases left between them. Germline V gives CDR1 SGHTA, CDR2 FQGNSA. CDR3 sequence: CASSPGLRGEKLFF. CDR3 sequence (DNA): TGTGCCAGCAGCCCGGGGCTCCGGGGCGAAAAACTGTTTTTT.

The chain links TRBV7-2 to TRBJ2-2; D gene unclear. From germline, CDR1 is SGHTA and CDR2 FQGNSA. This CDR3 is 14 amino acids long. Trimming shortened V by 2 bases and J by 3 bases, and 7 bases separated the two germline ends. The CDR3 DNA follows: TGTGCCAGCAGCTTAAGGTGGGACACCGGGGAGCTGTTTTTT. Translation: CASSLRWDTGELFF.

V usage is TRBV25-1 and J usage is TRBJ2-1, with a weak D call TRBD2 (6 bases). Trimming removed 4 bases from V and 3 bases from J, with 19 bases in between. Germline values: CDR1 MGHDK, CDR2 SYGVNS. This CDR3 contains 17 residues. The CDR3 region is CASSGSPGTRLYNEQFF. The DNA of the CDR3 is TGTGCCAGCAGTGGATCTCCCGGGACTCGCCTCTACAATGAGCAGTTCTTC.

DNA for the CDR3: TGTGCCAGCGGTTTACTCCAACGCACAGATACGCAGTATTTT. It translates to CASGLLQRTDTQYF. The rearrangement links TRBV6-2 or TRBV6-3 to TRBJ2-3; D remains unclear. Trimming left V 8 bases short and J 1 base short, with 13 bases between. The CDR3 runs 14 residues. The V gene's germline CDR1 is MNHEY and CDR2 SVGEGT.

J is TRBJ2-2 and V is TRBV9; 8 bases are a match to TRBD1. The CDR3 totals 17 residues. The trim removed 2 bases at V and 0 bases at J, leaving 6 bases unmatched. CDR1 and CDR2 from the germline V gene are SGDLS and YYNGEE. The CDR3 nucleotides are TGTGCCAGCAGCGTCGGACAGGGCATTACGAACACCGGGGAGCTGTTTTTT. Its translation is CASSVGQGITNTGELFF.

This chain uses TRBV4-2 with TRBJ2-7; D is ambiguous. V lost 2 bases to trimming and J lost 1 base, with 3 bases between them. The germline V gene encodes CDR1 LGHNA and CDR2 YNFKEQ. The CDR3 is made up of 12 amino acids. CDR3 sequence: CASSQTSYEQYF. The CDR3 nucleotides are TGTGCCAGCAGCCAAACATCCTACGAGCAGTACTTC.

The gene calls are TRBV6-6 and TRBJ1-3; possibly TRBD1 for D (5 bases). Germline CDR1 and CDR2: MNHNY and SVGAGI (reference sequence). V was pared by 2 bases and J by 0 bases, with 8 bases between. This CDR3 has 15 amino acids. The CDR3 coding sequence is TGTGCCAGCAGTTACCAGGGCTACTCTGGAAACACCATATATTTT. Translated, it gives CASSYQGYSGNTIYF.

The chain employs TRBV10-3 and TRBJ2-1, with D hard to call. The germline CDR1 and CDR2 sequences are ENHRY and SYGVKD. V lost 0 bases and J lost 7, with 19 bases in between. This CDR3 comprises 17 residues. In DNA form, the CDR3 reads TGTGCCATCAGTGAGTCTAACGGACCCCCGACCCCAAATGAGCAGTTCTTC. This encodes CAISESNGPPTPNEQFF.

The chain employs TRBV11-3 and TRBJ2-1; a possible D gene is TRBD1 (6 bases). The length of the CDR3 is 18 residues. V dropped 4 bases and J dropped 0 bases, with 19 bases sitting between them. Germline values: CDR1 SGHNT, CDR2 YENEEA. The CDR3, as DNA: TGTGCCAGCAGCTACCGGACAGACTGGTTGGCCTCCTACAATGAGCAGTTCTTC. This sequence encodes CASSYRTDWLASYNEQFF.

This chain joins TRBV7-3 and TRBJ2-2; 15 nucleotides line up with TRBD2. J gave up 5 bases and V 3 bases, and 1 base lay outside the gene matches. The CDR3 covers 16 residues. The V gene's germline CDR1 is SGHTA and CDR2 FQGTGA. CDR3 nucleotides: TGTGCCAGCAGCTTGGGACTAGCGGGAGGTACCGGGGAGCTGTTTTTT. Its protein is CASSLGLAGGTGELFF.

For this clone: A junction boundary mismatches the germline segment, possibly from a read error. The CDR3: CASSLVFGDSSFF. The DNA of the CDR3 is TGTGCCAGCAGCTTAGTGTTCGGGGACTCATCTTTTTTT. The genes are TRBV7-2 and TRBJ2-3; TRBD2 might be the D (6 bases). CDR3 size: 13 residues. The V gene's germline CDR1 is SGHTA and CDR2 FQGNSA.

The chain employs TRBV5-4 and TRBJ2-3; 10 positions match TRBD2. This CDR3 is 16 amino acids long. Germline V lookup: CDR1 SGHNT, CDR2 YYREEE (reference sequence). J lost 3 bases, V lost 4 bases, and 8 bases had no gene match. The CDR3 region is CASSRSVAGGTDTQYF. CDR3 DNA sequence: TGTGCCAGCAGCCGATCCGTAGCGGGAGGTACAGATACGCAGTATTTT.

The table lists this clone with a count of one. This chain connects TRBV19 to TRBJ2-2; D tentatively reads TRBD1 or TRBD2 (5 bases each). CDR3 length: 17 residues. V was pared by 2 bases and J by 0 bases, with 13 bases between. Germline CDR1 reads LNHDA; CDR2 reads SQIVND (reference sequence). The CDR3 DNA follows: TGTGCCAGTAGTATAATAGGGGCCGGGGCGAACACCGGGGAGCTGTTTTTT. It specifies CASSIIGAGANTGELFF.

The rearrangement joins TRBV14 to TRBJ1-2; D ambiguous. V lost 3 bases, J lost 4 bases, and 9 bases lay in between. The CDR3 runs 13 residues. The germline V gene has CDR1 SGHDN and CDR2 FVKESK. The CDR3 DNA reads TGTGCCAGCAGCCAGGGGAGGTTCTATGGCTACACCTTC. This codes for CASSQGRFYGYTF. Together with reference TRBV14 and TRBJ1-2, the CDR3 gives the full variable domain: EAGVTQFPSHSVIEKGQTVTLRCDPISGHDNLYWYRRVMGKEIKFLLHFVKESKQDESGMPNNRFLAERTGGTYSTLKVQPAELEDSGVYFCASSQGRFYGYTFGSGTRLTVV.

The chain links TRBV6-5 to TRBJ2-7, with 12 bases fitting TRBD1. V shed 4 bases and J 7 bases; nucleotides not matched to a gene: 8. Germline lookup yields CDR1 MNHEY and CDR2 SVGAGI. The CDR3 contains 15 residues. CDR3 sequence: CASSWTGTGGREQYF. The CDR3 DNA sequence: TGTGCCAGCAGTTGGACCGGGACAGGGGGCCGGGAGCAGTACTTC.

The count of this clone is one. The chain has TRBV11-3 and TRBJ1-1; D gene uncertain. The V gene's germline CDR1 is SGHNT and CDR2 YENEEA. This CDR3 contains 12 residues. The V gene lost 4 bases and the J gene lost 10 bases, with 13 bases spanning the gap. The CDR3 coding sequence is TGTGCCAGCAGCTACGTGGGGTTGGCAGCTTTCTTT. Protein sequence: CASSYVGLAAFF.

This clone was detected only a few times. The V call is TRBV6-5, the J call TRBJ1-3; D gene uncertain. This CDR3 region has 13 residues. Trimming removed 6 bases at V and 1 base at J, with 7 bases between. CDR1 and CDR2 from the germline V gene are MNHEY and SVGAGI. The CDR3, as DNA: TGTGCCAGCAGGGGCCCTTCTGGAAACACCATATATTTT. It is translated as CASRGPSGNTIYF.

The CDR3 region has the DNA TGTGCCAGTAAGGTGGCAGGGGCGAGCACTGAAGCTTTCTTT. Amino acid sequence: CASKVAGASTEAFF. The V and J genes are TRBV19 and TRBJ1-1; D perhaps matches TRBD1 (6 bases). Trimming left V 7 bases short and J 4 bases short, with 16 bases between. Germline V lookup: CDR1 LNHDA, CDR2 SQIVND (reference sequence). The CDR3 is 14 residues long.

The rearrangement links TRBV20-1 to TRBJ1-2, with D unclear. This CDR3 has 12 amino acids. The ends were cut back, 3 bases at V and 0 bases at J, with 5 bases in the middle. The germline CDR1 and CDR2 sequences are DFQATT and SNEGSKA (reference sequence). CDR3 in DNA: TGCAGTGCTAGTAGATCTAACTATGGCTACACCTTC. It codes for CSASRSNYGYTF.

The chain is built from TRBV5-4 and TRBJ2-1; 12 bases agree with TRBD2. Germline V gene data show CDR1 as SGHNT and CDR2 as YYREEE (reference sequence). V lost 0 bases to trimming and J lost 4 bases; unmatched junction nucleotides: 2. This CDR3 comprises 16 residues. The CDR3 region has the DNA TGTGCCAGCAGCTTGGAACTAGCGGGGGGATACAATGAGCAGTTCTTC. It is translated as CASSLELAGGYNEQFF.

V is TRBV3-1 (or the pseudogene TRBV3-2) and J is TRBJ1-3; D gene ambiguous. V shed 0 bases and J shed 2 bases, with 2 bases lying between them. The V gene's germline CDR1 is LGHDT and CDR2 YNNKEL (reference sequence). This CDR3 has 13 amino acids. CDR3 region: CASSQEAGNTIYF. The CDR3 DNA sequence: TGTGCCAGCAGCCAAGAAGCTGGAAACACCATATATTTT.

This clone was observed a few times. CDR3 sequence (DNA): TGTGCCAGCAGTCGAAACAGGGGCGAAAACTATGGCTACACCTTC. It specifies CASSRNRGENYGYTF. The gene calls are TRBV6-6 and TRBJ1-2, with TRBD1 matching 7 bases. This CDR3 region has 15 residues. From germline, CDR1 is MNHNY and CDR2 SVGAGI (reference sequence). The V and J ends lost 5 bases and 2 bases, in that order; junction bases with no gene match: 8.